The next 31 T cell receptor beta chains were all read from a single sample in a study of T cell responses to AZD1222 COVID-19 vaccine. Assay used: immunoSEQ multiplex PCR; TCRdb lists only in-frame clones, some missing. Seen here are 150,000 to 180,000 clones, under 95% observed once, and the top ten hold approximately 17%. This specimen was peripheral blood, taken on day 0 of AZD1222 vaccination. The source is an adult in good health.

The chain recombines TRBV5-1 with TRBJ2-3, with D maybe TRBD2 (6 bases). Deletions cut 0 bases from V and 5 bases from J, with 16 bases between. The CDR3 contains 16 residues. Looked up from germline, CDR1 is SGHRS and CDR2 is YFSETQ. CDR3 in amino acids: CASSLGGGALVDTQYF. The CDR3 region has the DNA TGCGCCAGCAGCTTGGGTGGCGGGGCCTTGGTAGATACGCAGTATTTT.

The chain has TRBV7-2 and TRBJ2-5, with 10 nucleotides matching TRBD2. Germline V lookup: CDR1 SGHTA, CDR2 FQGNSA. Losses at the gene ends were 1 base for V and 5 bases for J; bases not matched to a gene: 1. This CDR3 contains 14 residues. CDR3 region: CASSLGSGRETQYF. DNA for the CDR3: TGTGCCAGCAGCTTAGGTAGCGGGAGGGAGACCCAGTACTTC.

The rearrangement uses TRBV19 and TRBJ1-5; D possibly corresponds to TRBD1 (5 bases). CDR1 and CDR2 from the germline V gene are LNHDA and SQIVND (reference sequence). The CDR3 loop spans 15 amino acids. With 7 bases removed from V and 6 bases from J, the gap between germline ends came to 19 bases. The CDR3 sequence is CASMGGARSGQPQHF. DNA for the CDR3: TGTGCCAGTATGGGCGGGGCGCGGTCAGGTCAGCCCCAGCATTTT.

This clone has more than one count but fewer than ten. This sequence joins TRBV28 and TRBJ2-5; no clear D gene. Trimming cost V 0 bases and J 2 bases, with 4 bases left between them. The germline CDR1 and CDR2 sequences are MDHEN and SYDVKM. This CDR3 comprises 13 residues. The CDR3 DNA is TGTGCCAGCAGTTTATGGGAGCAAGAGACCCAGTACTTC. This gives the protein CASSLWEQETQYF.

The chain uses TRBV20-1 and TRBJ1-3; D not certain. This CDR3 is built from 11 residues. Trimming shortened V by 3 bases and J by 10 bases, and 10 bases separated the two germline ends. Germline V gene data show CDR1 as DFQATT and CDR2 as SNEGSKA (reference sequence). CDR3 coding DNA: TGCAGTGCTAGGGTTTCGGGGACCATATATTTT. Residues: CSARVSGTIYF.

This clone was detected once. This chain connects TRBV4-1 to TRBJ2-3, with 7 bases aligning to TRBD2. CDR1 and CDR2 from the germline V gene are MGHRA and YSYEKL. Unmatched junction bases numbered 4, after V lost 0 bases and J lost 1 base. This CDR3 has 16 residues. CDR3 amino acids: CASSQEWAGGTDTQYF. The CDR3 bases are TGCGCCAGCAGCCAAGAGTGGGCGGGGGGCACAGATACGCAGTATTTT.

This rearrangement joins TRBV12-3 or TRBV12-4 to TRBJ1-3; D unresolved. The length of the CDR3 is 11 residues. V was shortened by 7 bases and J by 7 bases, with 8 bases between the two germline ends. The CDR3 DNA is TGTGCCAGCACCTTGAAGAACACCATATATTTT. It specifies CASTLKNTIYF.

The V call is TRBV30, the J call TRBJ1-6; perhaps TRBD1 as D (5 bases). The CDR3 consists of 14 residues. V lost 0 bases and J 7 bases, leaving 10 bases between the germline ends. The germline gives CDR1 GTSNPN, CDR2 SVGIG (reference sequence). CDR3 residues: CAWSVSRENSPLHF. In nucleotides, the CDR3 is TGTGCCTGGAGTGTGAGCAGGGAGAATTCACCCCTCCACTTT.

The gene calls are TRBV27 and TRBJ1-2; weak D call: TRBD1 (6 bases). V was cut by 6 bases and J by 1 base, with 15 bases left in between. CDR3 length: 15 amino acids. Germline CDR1 is MNHEY and CDR2 is SMNVEV (reference sequence). CDR3 bases: TGTGCCAGCAGCTTCGGGAGGGGGGTTAACTATGGCTACACCTTC. Translation: CASSFGRGVNYGYTF.

V is TRBV7-2 and J is TRBJ2-3; D uncertain. CDR3 length: 15 residues. Trimming took 1 base from V and 2 from J, leaving 10 bases between them. CDR1 and CDR2 (germline): SGHTA, FQGNSA. The CDR3 here is CASSLEPSDTDTQYF. For the CDR3, the DNA is TGTGCCAGCAGCTTAGAGCCGTCGGACACAGATACGCAGTATTTT.

A note on this clone: At the DNA level, this CDR3 is encoded by other sequences in the same sample as well. The J gene is TRBJ1-6, the V gene TRBV7-9; no reliable D call. The V gene lost 1 base and the J gene lost 4 bases, with 5 bases spanning the gap. Germline V gives CDR1 SEHNR, CDR2 FQNEAQ (reference sequence). CDR3 length equals 14 residues. CDR3: CASSLEQYNSPLHF. DNA of the CDR3: TGTGCCAGCAGCTTAGAACAGTATAATTCACCCCTCCACTTT.

This sequence joins TRBV29-1 and TRBJ1-1; TRBD1 is a possible D gene (5 bases). Germline V lookup: CDR1 SQVTM, CDR2 ANQGSEA. The CDR3 length is 12 residues. V was cut by 7 bases and J by 5 bases, with 14 bases left in between. CDR3 residues: CSAQQGRTEAFF. The CDR3 region has the DNA TGCAGCGCCCAGCAGGGTCGGACTGAAGCTTTCTTT.

The chain uses TRBV5-4 and TRBJ2-7, with no clear D. Germline V lookup: CDR1 SGHNT, CDR2 YYREEE (reference sequence). There are 13 residues in the CDR3. The V gene lost 1 base and the J gene lost 0 bases, with 5 bases spanning the gap. CDR3 amino acids: CASSLRPSYEQYF. Written as DNA, the CDR3 is TGTGCCAGCAGCTTGCGGCCCTCCTACGAGCAGTACTTC.

The chain combines TRBV5-4 with TRBJ1-4, with TRBD1 matching 12 bases. Looked up from germline, CDR1 is SGHNT and CDR2 is YYREEE (reference sequence). The CDR3 sequence is 15 residues long. V shed 4 bases, J shed 11 bases, and the junction held 9 bases outside the gene matches. In DNA form, the CDR3 reads TGTGCCAGCAGCGGGCCGGGACAGGGGGCTCAGAAACTGTTTTTT. Residues: CASSGPGQGAQKLFF. The variable domain in full, completed from reference TRBV5-4 and TRBJ1-4, reads ETGVTQSPTHLIKTRGQQVTLRCSSQSGHNTVSWYQQALGQGPQFIFQYYREEENGRGNFPPRFSGLQFPNYSSELNVNALELDDSALYLCASSGPGQGAQKLFFGSGTQLSVL.

V gene TRBV6-5 combines with J gene TRBJ1-1; 7 bases align to TRBD1. V was clipped by 8 bases and J by 1 base; unmatched bases: 4. This CDR3 has 13 amino acids. CDR1 and CDR2 from the germline V gene are MNHEY and SVGAGI. CDR3: CASGQASNTEAFF. The CDR3 nucleotides are TGTGCCAGCGGACAGGCGTCGAACACTGAAGCTTTCTTT.

V is TRBV19 and J is TRBJ1-1; D may be TRBD1 (6 bases). CDR1 is LNHDA, CDR2 SQIVND, per germline (reference sequence). V was shortened by 10 bases and J by 0 bases, with 18 bases between the two germline ends. This CDR3 is built from 15 residues. CDR3: CATSEGGGLNTEAFF. CDR3 in DNA: TGTGCCACCTCCGAGGGGGGAGGACTGAACACTGAAGCTTTCTTT.

DNA of the CDR3: TGTGCCTGGACTCGAGACAGGGCCAGCTATGGCTACACCTTC. Translation gives CAWTRDRASYGYTF. The chain links TRBV30 to TRBJ1-2; TRBD1 matches at 7 bases. Germline CDR1 GTSNPN, CDR2 SVGIG (reference sequence). V lost 4 bases and J lost 4; bases outside the gene matches: 9. This CDR3 has 14 residues.

The chain combines TRBV6-2 or TRBV6-3 with TRBJ2-1, with D possibly matching TRBD1 (5 bases). V lost 6 bases and J lost 6, with 9 bases in between. This CDR3 comprises 12 residues. Germline lookup yields CDR1 MNHEY and CDR2 SVGEGT. The CDR3 DNA follows: TGTGCCAGCAGCCCCAGGGTCAATGAGCAGTTCTTC. Translation: CASSPRVNEQFF.

V is TRBV10-1 and J is TRBJ1-1, with TRBD1 matching 8 bases. Germline loops: CDR1 WNHNN, CDR2 SYGVQD (reference sequence). V was clipped by 5 bases and J by 5 bases; unmatched bases: 7. The CDR3 spans 14 residues. CDR3 protein: CASSPSGGRTEAFF. Written as DNA, the CDR3 is TGCGCCAGCAGTCCCTCAGGGGGCAGAACTGAAGCTTTCTTT.

This chain links TRBV21-1 with TRBJ2-7. TRBV21-1 is described as a pseudogene. This CDR3 is 14 amino acids long. CDR3 DNA sequence: TGTGCCAGCAGCAGGACCGGTGGGTCCTACGAGCAGTACTTC. This gives the protein CASSRTGGSYEQYF.

The chain is built from TRBV19 and TRBJ1-2; no clear D gene. The germline V gene encodes CDR1 LNHDA and CDR2 SQIVND (reference sequence). Trimming left V 7 bases short and J 7 bases short, with 25 bases between. This CDR3 region has 16 residues. For the CDR3, the DNA is TGTGCCAGTAATAGTAAGGGTCGCTGGCTCTTGGGTGGCTACACCTTC. Its protein is CASNSKGRWLLGGYTF.

The rearrangement joins TRBV15 to TRBJ2-7, with 7 bases matching TRBD1. The V gene's germline CDR1 is LNHNV and CDR2 YYDKDF (reference sequence). Losses at the gene ends were 3 bases for V and 1 base for J; bases not matched to a gene: 6. The CDR3 is 15 amino acids. CDR3 region: CATSRLGTESYEQYF. CDR3 DNA sequence: TGTGCCACCAGCAGGCTCGGGACAGAGTCCTACGAGCAGTACTTC.

This clone has only one observation. This chain uses TRBV5-4 with TRBJ2-2, with 15 bases fitting TRBD2. The V segment lost 2 bases and the J segment 5 bases; nucleotides outside the gene matches: 4. CDR1 and CDR2 (germline): SGHNT, YYREEE (reference sequence). CDR3 size: 17 residues. CDR3 DNA: TGTGCCAGCAGCTTTCCCGGGACTAGCGGGGGGACCGGGGAGCTGTTTTTT. Translated: CASSFPGTSGGTGELFF.

J is TRBJ2-1 and V is TRBV13, with a tentative D call TRBD1 (7 bases). CDR1 and CDR2 (germline): PRHDT, FYEKMQ (reference sequence). The CDR3 totals 14 residues. V gave up 4 bases and J gave up 9 bases, with 16 bases separating them. CDR3 in DNA: TGTGCCAGCAGCTCGGGACTTCCAGGGGGTGAGCAGTTCTTC. Protein: CASSSGLPGGEQFF. The full variable domain, in which reference TRBV13 and TRBJ2-1 provide the parts outside the CDR3, is AAGVIQSPRHLIKEKRETATLKCYPIPRHDTVYWYQQGPGQDPQFLISFYEKMQSDKGSIPDRFSAQQFSDYHSELNMSSLELGDSALYFCASSSGLPGGEQFFGPGTRLTVL.

The chain couples TRBV5-1 to TRBJ2-7; D remains unclear. CDR1 is SGHRS and CDR2 is YFSETQ in the germline V gene. The length of the CDR3 is 15 residues. V gave up 0 bases and J gave up 0 bases, with 10 bases separating them. The CDR3 region has the DNA TGCGCCAGCAGCTTGGAGGCGGTGAGCTCCTACGAGCAGTACTTC. Its translation: CASSLEAVSSYEQYF.

This clone was seen a few times. The J gene is TRBJ1-4, the V gene TRBV6-1; D gene unclear. This CDR3 is built from 13 residues. Germline loops: CDR1 MNHNS, CDR2 SASEGT. V was pared by 2 bases and J by 6 bases, with 7 bases between. The DNA for the CDR3 is TGTGCCAGCAGTGAACTGATGTATGAAAAACTGTTTTTT. This gives the protein CASSELMYEKLFF.

This chain uses TRBV20-1 with TRBJ1-4; D not certain. With 6 bases removed from V and 10 bases from J, the gap between germline ends came to 12 bases. Per germline, CDR1 DFQATT and CDR2 SNEGSKA (reference sequence). The CDR3 has 11 amino acids. CDR3 sequence (DNA): TGCAGTGCCTGGATGGGAGCAAAACTGTTTTTT. Residues: CSAWMGAKLFF.

This clone was seen at least ten times. The chain couples TRBV27 to TRBJ2-1, with 10 bases identical to TRBD1. Germline V CDR1 and CDR2: MNHEY, SMNVEV (reference sequence). The CDR3 has 15 amino acids. After removal of 3 bases from V and 5 bases from J, the junction contained 4 bases not matched to a gene. The CDR3 reads CASSFWTGGDNEQFF. CDR3 in DNA: TGTGCCAGCAGTTTCTGGACAGGGGGGGACAATGAGCAGTTCTTC.

The CDR3 nucleotides read TGTGCCAGCAGTGAGGGGCTATATGGCTACACCTTC. It codes for CASSEGLYGYTF. The chain carries TRBV6-1 and TRBJ1-2; D is perhaps TRBD1 (5 bases). CDR3 size: 12 residues. In germline, CDR1 is MNHNS, CDR2 SASEGT. The V gene lost 3 bases and the J gene lost 5 bases, with 7 bases spanning the gap.

The rearrangement links TRBV6-5 to TRBJ2-5; 11 bases agree with TRBD2. The CDR3 is made up of 14 amino acids. Germline V gene data show CDR1 as MNHEY and CDR2 as SVGAGI. The V gene end was trimmed by 7 bases and the J gene end by 2 bases; junction bases not matched to a gene: 3. As DNA, the CDR3 is TGTGCCAGCACCTTAGCGGGGGGGCAAGAGACCCAGTACTTC. Its translation is CASTLAGGQETQYF.

The rearrangement uses TRBV10-2 and TRBJ1-2, with 7 bases lining up with TRBD1. CDR3 size: 13 residues. Germline V gene lookup returns CDR1 WSHSY and CDR2 SAAADI. Trimming removed 5 bases from V and 3 bases from J; junction bases left unmatched: 3. This CDR3 reads CASSPQGDYGYTF. Here the CDR3 DNA reads TGCGCCAGCAGTCCTCAGGGGGACTATGGCTACACCTTC.